The present T cell receptor beta chain was sequenced within a study of T cell responses to AZD1222 COVID-19 vaccine. The V gene's germline CDR1 is SGHRS and CDR2 YFSETQ. The CDR3 extends over 16 amino acids. Trimming took 0 bases from V and 1 from J, leaving 13 bases between them. Findings of the study overall: Two doses of AZD1222 preceded a rise in Spike-specific TCR breadth and depth. Possibly, clonal diversity was underestimated; donors were largely white British and included more females. Spike regions recognized by vaccine-associated CD4 TCRs spanned the protein, led by 160-218 and 743-854.

Produced via immunoSEQ multiplex PCR; TCRdb's table is partial and in-frame only. The sample has roughly 150,000 clones; nearly 95% are singletons. Points on this clone: The antigen remains unidentified.

The rearrangement joins TRBV5-1 to TRBJ1-2, with a possible D match to TRBD1 (5 bases). Specimen: peripheral blood, collected on day 0 of AZD1222 vaccination. The source of this sequence is an adult in good health. CDR3 residues: CASSLGRASGNYGYTF. The CDR3 nucleotides read TGCGCCAGCAGCTTGGGCAGGGCAAGCGGTAACTATGGCTACACCTTC. The variable domain in full, completed from reference TRBV5-1 and TRBJ1-2, reads KAGVTQTPRYLIKTRGQQVTLSCSPISGHRSVSWYQQTPGQGLQFLFEYFSETQRNKGNFPGRFSGRQFSNSRSEMNVSTLELGDSALYLCASSLGRASGNYGYTFGSGTRLTVV.